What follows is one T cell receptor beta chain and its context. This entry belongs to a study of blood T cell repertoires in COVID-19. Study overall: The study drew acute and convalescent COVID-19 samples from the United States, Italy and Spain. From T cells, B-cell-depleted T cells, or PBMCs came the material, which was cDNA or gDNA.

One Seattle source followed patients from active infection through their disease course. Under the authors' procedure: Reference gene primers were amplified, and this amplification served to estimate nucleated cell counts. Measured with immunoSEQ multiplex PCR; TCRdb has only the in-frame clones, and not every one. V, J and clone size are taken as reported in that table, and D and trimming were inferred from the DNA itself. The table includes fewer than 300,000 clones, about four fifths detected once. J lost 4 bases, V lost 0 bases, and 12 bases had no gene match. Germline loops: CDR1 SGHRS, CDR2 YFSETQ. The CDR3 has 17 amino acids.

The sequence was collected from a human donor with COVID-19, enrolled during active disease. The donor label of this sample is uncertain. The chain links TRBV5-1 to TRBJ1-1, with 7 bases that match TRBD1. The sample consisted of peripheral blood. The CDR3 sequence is CASSLAITGVRGTEAFF. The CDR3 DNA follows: TGCGCCAGCAGCTTGGCTATTACAGGGGTCCGGGGCACTGAAGCTTTCTTT.